This T cell receptor (beta chain) is drawn from a study of T cell responses to AZD1222 COVID-19 vaccine. Assay: immunoSEQ multiplex PCR; the TCRdb copy retains only in-frame clones and omits some. The table shows 150,000 to 200,000 clones, with around 94% occurring only once. Study conclusions and caveats: The breadth and depth of Spike-specific TCRs increased once two AZD1222 doses had been given.

Germline trimming cut 5 bases from V and 8 bases from J; bases unmatched to any gene: 1. The CDR3 spans 13 residues. The germline V gene encodes CDR1 SEHNR and CDR2 FQNEAQ (reference sequence). In regard to this clone: What it binds is not known.

This specimen consisted of peripheral blood, obtained 28 days after the second AZD1222 dose. The gene calls are TRBV7-9 and TRBJ1-6, with 9 bases matching TRBD1. The clonotype comes from an adult who received the AZD1222 COVID-19 vaccine. The CDR3 region is CASSRQGDSPLHF. CDR3 DNA sequence: TGTGCCAGCAGCCGACAGGGGGATTCACCCCTCCACTTT.